What follows are 16 T cell receptor beta chains derived from one specimen sequenced in a study of blood T cells in healthy people across ages. PCR was performed a second time for 7 to 11 cycles using a sample-barcoded 5' primer and a J-beta primer mix. Via MiXCR, TCRdb re-called the 5' RACE reads, giving one row per CDR3 protein. The sample carries some 1,000,000 distinct CDR3 sequences, about 23% recorded once. The same sample was also studied in work on T cells of mothers and their children.

Sequencing was carried out using blood. The receptors stem from a girl aged 2 to 9 in good health.

This clonotype was recorded a few times. The chain recombines TRBV12-5 with TRBJ2-1; possibly TRBD1 for D (5 bases). CDR3 length: 19 amino acids. In germline, CDR1 is LGHNT, CDR2 FRNRAP. Trimming cost V 1 base and J 2 bases, with 21 bases left between them. This CDR3 reads CASGLGQKMGHMAYNEQFF. The DNA of the CDR3 is TGTGCTAGTGGTTTGGGTCAGAAAATGGGGCATATGGCCTACAATGAGCAGTTCTTC.

The chain uses TRBV20-1 and TRBJ2-7; no reliable D call. CDR3 length: 13 amino acids. Germline V gene lookup returns CDR1 DFQATT and CDR2 SNEGSKA (reference sequence). Trimming removed 5 bases from V and 2 bases from J, with 13 bases in between. In DNA form, the CDR3 reads TGCAGTGCTCTCGGAACGTTCACCTACGAGCAGTACTTC. Translating it yields CSALGTFTYEQYF.

This clonotype was seen only a few times. In nucleotides, the CDR3 is TGTGCCAGCAGTTATATTGGACAAGTCTACGAGCAGTACTTC. Amino acid sequence: CASSYIGQVYEQYF. The chain combines TRBV6-2 or TRBV6-3 with TRBJ2-7, with D perhaps matching TRBD1 (5 bases). The germline V gene has CDR1 MNHEY and CDR2 SVGEGT. V was clipped by 3 bases and J by 3 bases, with 12 bases between them. The length of the CDR3 is 14 residues.

This clonotype came up a few times. The chain uses TRBV10-3 and TRBJ1-2; 10 nucleotides align to TRBD1. V shed 9 bases and J 7 bases; nucleotides not matched to a gene: 5. Germline V lookup: CDR1 ENHRY, CDR2 SYGVKD. This CDR3 contains 12 residues. The CDR3 coding sequence is TGTGCCATTTCCGGGACAGGGGTTGGCTACACCTTC. This sequence encodes CAISGTGVGYTF.

This clonotype has only a few counts. The chain couples TRBV2 to TRBJ2-3; no firm D call. Germline V gene data show CDR1 as SNHLY and CDR2 as FYNNEI. The CDR3 is 13 residues long. V lost 1 base, J lost 8 bases, and 10 bases lay in between. CDR3 DNA: TGTGCCAGCAGTGAAGGGGATTTCTTTACGCAGTATTTT. It is translated as CASSEGDFFTQYF.

This rearrangement joins TRBV10-3 to TRBJ1-6; TRBD1 matches at 8 bases. The V and J ends lost 10 bases and 5 bases, in that order; junction bases with no gene match: 4. Germline CDR1 reads ENHRY; CDR2 reads SYGVKD. This CDR3 comprises 13 residues. Here the CDR3 reads CATQQGDNSPLHF. The CDR3 DNA reads as TGTGCCACCCAACAGGGGGATAATTCACCCCTCCACTTT.

This clonotype was seen a few times. V is TRBV4-1 and J is TRBJ2-7, with 10 bases that match TRBD1. The J segment lost 6 bases and the V segment lost 0 bases, leaving 5 bases of the junction unmatched. Germline V gene sequence: CDR1 MGHRA, CDR2 YSYEKL. This CDR3 region has 15 residues. The CDR3 protein is CASSQEGDRGLEQYF. Here the CDR3 DNA reads TGCGCCAGCAGCCAAGAAGGAGACAGGGGGCTCGAGCAGTACTTC.

The gene calls are TRBV10-1 and TRBJ2-7; no clear D. The V end was cut by 10 bases, the J end by 7 bases, with 17 bases between. CDR3 length equals 12 residues. Per germline, CDR1 WNHNN and CDR2 SYGVQD (reference sequence). CDR3 sequence: CANPLGNSEQYF. DNA for the CDR3: TGCGCCAACCCCTTAGGAAACAGTGAGCAGTACTTC.

This clonotype was counted only a few times. The chain couples TRBV7-9 to TRBJ2-2, with 9 bases fitting TRBD1. Losses at the gene ends were 4 bases for V and 7 bases for J; bases not matched to a gene: 10. The CDR3 totals 16 residues. The germline V gene encodes CDR1 SEHNR and CDR2 FQNEAQ (reference sequence). This CDR3 is CASSSRDRDLNGELFF. The DNA of the CDR3 is TGTGCCAGCAGCTCGCGGGACAGGGACTTAAACGGGGAGCTGTTTTTT.

The chain is built from TRBV9 and TRBJ2-1; 8 nucleotides match TRBD2. V shed 3 bases and J 5 bases; nucleotides not matched to a gene: 7. Germline CDR1 and CDR2: SGDLS and YYNGEE. The CDR3 is 15 residues long. The DNA for the CDR3 is TGTGCCAGCAGCGCATTAGCGGGAAAGGACAATGAGCAGTTCTTC. It encodes CASSALAGKDNEQFF.

This clonotype has a handful of counts. The CDR3, as DNA: TGTGCCAGCAGTTTAGTGGGACTTCGGGATTCACCCCTCCACTTT. This codes for CASSLVGLRDSPLHF. The V call is TRBV28, the J call TRBJ1-6; weak D call: TRBD1 (5 bases). This CDR3 is 15 amino acids long. Trimming removed 2 bases from V and 8 bases from J, with 13 bases in between. Germline assignment: CDR1 MDHEN and CDR2 SYDVKM. The complete variable domain, with remaining parts taken from reference TRBV28 and TRBJ1-6, reads DVKVTQSSRYLVKRTGEKVFLECVQDMDHENMFWYRQDPGLGLRLIYFSYDVKMKEKGDIPEGYSVSREKKERFSLILESASTNQTSMYLCASSLVGLRDSPLHFGNGTRLTVT.

Only a few counts were recorded for this clonotype. The chain uses TRBV28 and TRBJ2-1; 8 nucleotides match TRBD2. The CDR3 has 16 residues. Per the germline V gene, CDR1 is MDHEN and CDR2 is SYDVKM. J lost 8 bases, V lost 3 bases, and 12 bases had no gene match. CDR3 bases: TGTGCCAGCAGTTTTAACGGGAGGGCCGATGTCTATGAGCAGTTCTTC. Translated: CASSFNGRADVYEQFF.

This clonotype came up a few times. This rearrangement joins TRBV4-2 to TRBJ1-2, with 7 bases lining up with TRBD1. The germline CDR1 and CDR2 sequences are LGHNA and YNFKEQ. V gave up 2 bases and J gave up 3 bases; unmatched junction bases: 9. The CDR3 contains 16 residues. CDR3 DNA: TGTGCCAGCAGCCAAAGGGAGGGGGCGCAGCACTATGGCTACACCTTC. As protein: CASSQREGAQHYGYTF.

A few counts support this clonotype. The chain combines TRBV12-3 or TRBV12-4 with TRBJ1-2; D is perhaps TRBD1 (6 bases). V lost 8 bases to trimming and J lost 2 bases, with 15 bases between them. The CDR3 has 14 amino acids. CDR3: CASSPGVVNYGYTF. DNA of the CDR3: TGTGCCAGCTCACCAGGGGTTGTAAACTATGGCTACACCTTC.

This clonotype was observed at least ten times. This rearrangement joins TRBV9 to TRBJ2-1; D possibly matches TRBD1 or TRBD2 (6 bases each). Trimming shortened V by 2 bases and J by 0 bases, and 15 bases separated the two germline ends. The CDR3 totals 17 residues. Per the germline V gene, CDR1 is SGDLS and CDR2 is YYNGEE. The CDR3 is CASSVNREEVSYNEQFF. The DNA for the CDR3 is TGTGCCAGCAGCGTGAACAGGGAGGAGGTCTCCTACAATGAGCAGTTCTTC. Combining the CDR3 with reference TRBV9 and TRBJ2-1 gives the whole variable domain DSGVTQTPKHLITATGQRVTLRCSPRSGDLSVYWYQQSLDQGLQFLIQYYNGEERAKGNILERFSAQQFPDLHSELNLSSLELGDSALYFCASSVNREEVSYNEQFFGPGTRLTVL.

The V call is TRBV5-6, the J call TRBJ2-5; D not resolved. The CDR3 consists of 14 residues. V gave up 4 bases and J gave up 5 bases, with 15 bases separating them. Germline lookup yields CDR1 SGHDT and CDR2 YYEEEE. This CDR3 is CASSPWTNWETQYF. CDR3 sequence (DNA): TGTGCCAGCAGCCCCTGGACCAATTGGGAGACCCAGTACTTC.